The T cell receptor beta chain described here comes from a study of T cell repertoires in cytomegalovirus infection. Background on the study: The authors relied on CMV epitopes, both recently identified HLA-C-restricted and well-studied HLA-B-restricted. CMV infection together with matching HLA type was indicated by public TCR beta signatures. Study observations and caveats: Ex vivo, HLA-C-restricted CMV-specific TCR beta clonotypes prevailed over the rest of the response.

This clonotype turned up a few times. Its antigen remains unknown. TCRdb redid the calling of the reads with MiXCR, one entry per CDR3 protein. The sample yields 700,000 to 850,000 distinct CDR3 sequences, around a third seen once. The CDR3 consists of 11 residues. Trimming took off 8 bases at V and 5 bases at J, with 9 bases between the two ends. The chain carries TRBV12-3 or TRBV12-4 and TRBJ2-5; D is ambiguous. The starting material was cultured CD8+ T cells from PBMCs, obtained from culture after CMV antigen stimulation. The origin of this receptor is a human donor in good health (CMV status not recorded). Some clones in this sample may be carry-over from other donors' samples. The CDR3 region has the DNA TGTGCCAGCGCTCAAGGGGAGACCCAGTACTTC. This encodes CASAQGETQYF.